This TCR beta chain was identified during a study of blood T cell repertoires in COVID-19. Study details: Spain, Italy and the United States supplied samples that represented acute and convalescent COVID-19. PBMCs, B-cell-depleted T cells, or T cells were the source of the cDNA or gDNA that made up the material.

This CDR3 has 13 amino acids. The ends were cut back, 1 base at V and 7 bases at J, with 10 bases in the middle. Per germline, CDR1 SGHAT and CDR2 FQNNGV. Per the original data handling: Amplifying reference gene primers gave estimates of nucleated cell counts. The method was immunoSEQ multiplex PCR; TCRdb's version includes in-frame clones alone and lacks a portion of them. Clonal size and the V and J genes are those of that table, whereas D and trimming came from the DNA. The sample comprises about 150,000 clones, roughly 80% of which are singletons, and around 7% rests with the top ten. The sequenced sample was PBMCs or T cells enriched from blood (not recorded which). This chain uses TRBV11-2 with TRBJ1-2; D is perhaps TRBD1 (5 bases). The origin of this receptor is a man in his forties or fifties who had recovered from COVID-19. The CDR3 DNA sequence: TGTGCCAGCAGCTTAGTCAGGGAAGGTGGCTACACCTTC. Its protein is CASSLVREGGYTF.